The T cell receptor beta chain described here comes from a study of blood T cell repertoires in COVID-19 (dated by TCRdb to between 2020 and 2021). About the full investigation: The collaborator samples originated in the United States, Italy and Spain and spanned the acute and convalescent phases of COVID-19. The prospective study material was composed of cDNA or gDNA derived from T cells, B-cell-depleted T cells, or PBMCs. Subjects who had been exposed to COVID-19, were actively infected with it, or had recovered from it provided the deeply sampled blood TCRbeta repertoires that made up the dataset. The repertoires were released in a freely available public database intended as a resource for research on the immune response to SARS-CoV-2. Samples were obtained from the ongoing ImmuneRACE study (first 160 participants) and from about 1,300 subjects provided by 6 global collaborators. The sample metadata nearly always contained a de-identified subject ID, COVID-19 status, age in years and sex. Where available, HLA class I and class II types were taken from metadata supplied by the sample provider and were not determined by assay-based typing. Overall study outcomes, separate from this receptor: How much clinical and demographic metadata was included differed by source and by participant, and the metadata was provided uncurated.

As for this clone: Its antigen is currently not known. No base quality values were provided; no much bigger clone lies one nucleotide off.

From the germline V gene, CDR1 is ENHRY and CDR2 is SYGVKD. V trim: 3 bases; J trim: 4 bases; unmatched bases: 5. The CDR3 runs 14 amino acids, cysteine and phenylalanine included. Of the read, only the CDR3 DNA is kept; its 42 bases are in frame from base 1. Enrolling through a virtual design, the prospective study's participants ranged in age from roughly 18 to 90 years and lived across about two dozen United States geographic areas. To assign participants to cohorts, the prospective study relied on clinical history that participants themselves reported in a screening survey and a study questionnaire. Exposed participants were defined as having been in contact with someone with a PCR-confirmed or clinician-diagnosed COVID-19 case within 2 weeks of study entry. Mobile phlebotomists in the prospective study collected whole blood, serum and a nasopharyngeal or oropharyngeal swab from every participant. Prospective study participants could optionally give additional blood draws and questionnaires over a roughly two-month period. Prospective study blood samples were shipped either frozen or at room temperature before DNA extraction.

TCRbeta CDR3 regions were amplified from genomic DNA by means of the immunoSEQ Assay, a bias-controlled multiplex PCR. For the original study's pipeline: Nucleated cell counts per sample were estimated from amplification of reference gene primers within the assay. To quantify the absolute abundance of each unique TCRbeta CDR3 rearrangement, sequence reads were collapsed and filtered. Productive Simpson clonality was computed per sample as the square root of Simpson's diversity index over productive rearrangements. Imported from immuneACCESS, the table was reduced by TCRdb to in-frame sequences with V and J called. These copies leave out some clones; in studies compared against another copy, an unresolved V gene accounts for under half, and the cause of the remainder is not known. V and J calls and clone size are as listed in that table; D and trimming were resolved from the DNA. The sample table shows 200,000 to 250,000 clones, and around 82% are seen once. Roughly 5% of the sample goes to the ten largest clones.

The sequence derives from a woman aged 45 to 65 who had been exposed to COVID-19. The V and J segments used are TRBV10-3 and TRBJ1-2, and TRBD1 matches 7 of the central bases. Sequencing used PBMCs or T cells enriched from blood (not recorded which). The CDR3 reads as follows: CAISEEQGSYGYTF. DNA sequence: TGTGCCATCAGTGAAGAACAGGGGAGCTATGGCTACACCTTC.